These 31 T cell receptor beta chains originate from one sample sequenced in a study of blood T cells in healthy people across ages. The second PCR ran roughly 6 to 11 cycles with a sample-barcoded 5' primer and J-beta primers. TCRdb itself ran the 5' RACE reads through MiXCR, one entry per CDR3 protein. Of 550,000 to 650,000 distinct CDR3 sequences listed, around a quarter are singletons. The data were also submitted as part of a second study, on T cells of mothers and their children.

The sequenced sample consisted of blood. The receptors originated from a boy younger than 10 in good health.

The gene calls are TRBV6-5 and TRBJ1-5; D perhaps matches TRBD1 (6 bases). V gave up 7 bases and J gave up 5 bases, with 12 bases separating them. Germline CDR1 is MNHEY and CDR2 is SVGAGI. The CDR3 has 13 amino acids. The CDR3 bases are TGTGCCAGCACTCGGAACAGGGATCAGCCCCAGCATTTT. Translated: CASTRNRDQPQHF.

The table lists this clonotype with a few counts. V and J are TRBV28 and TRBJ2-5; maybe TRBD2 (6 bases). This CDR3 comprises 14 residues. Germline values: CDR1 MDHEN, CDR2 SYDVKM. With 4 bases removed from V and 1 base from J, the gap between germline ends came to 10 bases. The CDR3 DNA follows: TGTGCCAGCAGTTCCTTACTAGCCCAAGAGACCCAGTACTTC. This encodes CASSSLLAQETQYF.

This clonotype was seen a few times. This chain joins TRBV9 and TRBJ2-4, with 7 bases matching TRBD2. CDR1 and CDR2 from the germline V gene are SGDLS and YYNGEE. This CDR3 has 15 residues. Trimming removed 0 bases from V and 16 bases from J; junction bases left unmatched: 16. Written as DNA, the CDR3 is TGTGCCAGCAGCGTAGGAAGGTCTAGCGGAGATATTATCTACTTC. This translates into CASSVGRSSGDIIYF.

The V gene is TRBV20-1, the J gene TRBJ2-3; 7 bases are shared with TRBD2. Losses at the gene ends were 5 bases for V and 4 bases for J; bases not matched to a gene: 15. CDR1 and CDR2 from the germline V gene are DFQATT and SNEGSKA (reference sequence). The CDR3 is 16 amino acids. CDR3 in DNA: TGCAGTGCTTTCAATACGGCCCCACGGGGGGCAGATACGCAGTATTTT. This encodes CSAFNTAPRGADTQYF.

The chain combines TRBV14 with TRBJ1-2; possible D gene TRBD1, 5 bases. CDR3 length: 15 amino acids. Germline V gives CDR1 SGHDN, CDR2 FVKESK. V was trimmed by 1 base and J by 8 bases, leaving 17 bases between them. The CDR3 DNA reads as TGTGCCAGCAGCCAAGGGAGAACAGGCCTGGAGGGCTACACCTTC. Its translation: CASSQGRTGLEGYTF.

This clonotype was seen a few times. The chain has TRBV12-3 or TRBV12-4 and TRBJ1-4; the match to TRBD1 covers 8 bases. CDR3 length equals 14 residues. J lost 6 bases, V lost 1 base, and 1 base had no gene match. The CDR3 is CASSLGQGYEKLFF. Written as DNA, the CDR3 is TGTGCCAGCAGTTTAGGACAGGGGTATGAAAAACTGTTTTTT.

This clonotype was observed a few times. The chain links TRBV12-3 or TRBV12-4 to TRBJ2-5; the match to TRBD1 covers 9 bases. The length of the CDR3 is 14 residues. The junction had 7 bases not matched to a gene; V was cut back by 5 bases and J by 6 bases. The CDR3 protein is CASSPTGGRKTQYF. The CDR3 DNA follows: TGTGCCAGCAGTCCAACAGGGGGCAGGAAGACCCAGTACTTC.

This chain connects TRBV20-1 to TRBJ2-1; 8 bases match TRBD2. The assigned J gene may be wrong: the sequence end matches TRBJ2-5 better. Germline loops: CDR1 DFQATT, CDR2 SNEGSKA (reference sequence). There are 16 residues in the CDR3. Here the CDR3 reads CSARPSGGSLQETQYF. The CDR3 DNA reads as TGCAGTGCTAGGCCCAGCGGGGGCTCCCTTCAAGAGACCCAGTACTTC.

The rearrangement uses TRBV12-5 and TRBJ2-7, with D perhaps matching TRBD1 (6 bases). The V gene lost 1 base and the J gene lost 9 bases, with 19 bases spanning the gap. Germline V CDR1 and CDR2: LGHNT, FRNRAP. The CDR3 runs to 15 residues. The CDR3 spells CASGLDLSQGFGQYF. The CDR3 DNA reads TGTGCTAGTGGTTTGGACCTCTCTCAGGGGTTTGGGCAGTACTTC.

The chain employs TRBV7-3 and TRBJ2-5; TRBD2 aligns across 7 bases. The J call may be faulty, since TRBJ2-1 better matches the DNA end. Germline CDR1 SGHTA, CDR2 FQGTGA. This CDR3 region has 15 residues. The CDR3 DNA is TGTGCCAGCAGCTTAAGAGCGGGGATGTACAATGAGCAGTTCTTC. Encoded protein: CASSLRAGMYNEQFF.

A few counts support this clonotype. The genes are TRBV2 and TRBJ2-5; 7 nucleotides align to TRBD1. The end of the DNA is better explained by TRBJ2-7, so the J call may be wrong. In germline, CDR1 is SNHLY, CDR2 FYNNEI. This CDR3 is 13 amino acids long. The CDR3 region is CASRRDSDYEQYF. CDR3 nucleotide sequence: TGTGCCAGCAGGAGGGACAGCGACTACGAGCAGTACTTC.

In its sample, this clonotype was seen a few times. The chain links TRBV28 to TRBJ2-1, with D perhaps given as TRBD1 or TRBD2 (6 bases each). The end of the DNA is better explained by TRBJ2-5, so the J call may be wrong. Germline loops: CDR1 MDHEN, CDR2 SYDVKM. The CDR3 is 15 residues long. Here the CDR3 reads CASSSPPGAQETQYF. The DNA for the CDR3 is TGTGCCAGCAGTTCCCCTCCGGGGGCACAAGAGACCCAGTACTTC.

The CDR3 sequence: CASSLVQGWDTQYF. CDR3 DNA sequence: TGTGCCAGCAGCTTAGTGCAGGGCTGGGACACGCAGTATTTT. The genes are TRBV13 and TRBJ2-3; the D gene could be TRBD1 or TRBD2 (5 bases each). This CDR3 has 14 amino acids. Germline V gives CDR1 PRHDT, CDR2 FYEKMQ (reference sequence). V lost 1 base, J lost 9 bases, and 14 bases lay in between.

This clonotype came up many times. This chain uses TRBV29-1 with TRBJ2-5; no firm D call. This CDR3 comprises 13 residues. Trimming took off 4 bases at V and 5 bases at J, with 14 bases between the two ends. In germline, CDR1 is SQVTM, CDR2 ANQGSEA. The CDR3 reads CSVAKGVQETQYF. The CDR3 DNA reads TGCAGCGTTGCTAAGGGTGTCCAGGAGACCCAGTACTTC.

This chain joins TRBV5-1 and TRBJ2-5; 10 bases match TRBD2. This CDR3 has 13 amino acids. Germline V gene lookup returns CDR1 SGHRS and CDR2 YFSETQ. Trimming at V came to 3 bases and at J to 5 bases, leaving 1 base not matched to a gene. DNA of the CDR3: TGCGCCAGCAGCTCTAGCGGGAGCGAGACCCAGTACTTC. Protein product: CASSSSGSETQYF.

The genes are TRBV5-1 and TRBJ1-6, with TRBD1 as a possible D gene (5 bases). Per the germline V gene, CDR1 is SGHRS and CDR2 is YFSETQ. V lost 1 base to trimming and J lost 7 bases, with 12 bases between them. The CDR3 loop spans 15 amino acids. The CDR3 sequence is CASSLTGELNSPLHF. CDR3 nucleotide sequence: TGCGCCAGCAGCTTGACGGGGGAATTGAATTCACCCCTCCACTTT.

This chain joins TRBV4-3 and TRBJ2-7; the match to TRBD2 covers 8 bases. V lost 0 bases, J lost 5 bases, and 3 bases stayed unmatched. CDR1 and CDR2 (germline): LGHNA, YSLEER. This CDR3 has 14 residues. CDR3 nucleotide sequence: TGCGCCAGCAGCCAAGAATTACTAGCGGACGAGCAGTACTTC. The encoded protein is CASSQELLADEQYF.

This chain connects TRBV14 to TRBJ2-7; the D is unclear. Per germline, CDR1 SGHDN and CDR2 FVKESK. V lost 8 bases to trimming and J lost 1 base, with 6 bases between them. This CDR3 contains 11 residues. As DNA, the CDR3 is TGTGCCAGCGCAAAGTCCTACGAGCAGTACTTC. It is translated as CASAKSYEQYF.

CDR3 DNA: TGCAGTGCCACCATAGCGGGGGAGATCACAGATACGCAGTATTTT. Translation: CSATIAGEITDTQYF. This sequence joins TRBV20-1 and TRBJ2-3; 9 nucleotides align to TRBD2. With V trimmed by 6 bases and J by 2 bases, 9 bases remained unmatched. Germline lookup yields CDR1 DFQATT and CDR2 SNEGSKA (reference sequence). The CDR3 covers 15 residues.

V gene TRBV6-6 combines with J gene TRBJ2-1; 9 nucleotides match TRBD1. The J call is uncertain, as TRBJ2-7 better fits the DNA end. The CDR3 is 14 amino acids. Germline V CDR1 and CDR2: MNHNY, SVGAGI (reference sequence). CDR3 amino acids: CASSIRDRDYEQYF. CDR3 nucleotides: TGTGCCAGCTCAATCCGGGACAGGGATTACGAGCAGTACTTC.

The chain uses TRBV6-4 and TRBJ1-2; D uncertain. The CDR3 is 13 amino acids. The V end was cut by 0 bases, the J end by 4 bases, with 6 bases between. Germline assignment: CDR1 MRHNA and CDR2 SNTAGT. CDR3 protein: CASSDSSLYGYTF. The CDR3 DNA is TGTGCCAGCAGTGACTCCTCCCTCTATGGCTACACCTTC.

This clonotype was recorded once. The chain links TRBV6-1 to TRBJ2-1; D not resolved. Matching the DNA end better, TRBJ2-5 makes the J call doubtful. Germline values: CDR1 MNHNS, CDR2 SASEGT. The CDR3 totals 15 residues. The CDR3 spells CASSGVRHFQETQYF. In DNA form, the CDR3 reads TGTGCCAGCAGTGGGGTTCGGCATTTCCAAGAGACCCAGTACTTC.

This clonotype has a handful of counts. CDR3 in amino acids: CSVEDRGESEQFF. Written as DNA, the CDR3 is TGCAGCGTTGAAGATCGGGGGGAGAGTGAGCAGTTCTTC. This chain uses TRBV29-1 with TRBJ2-5; 7 nucleotides line up with TRBD2. The J call may be mistaken, given a closer DNA end match to TRBJ2-1. This CDR3 contains 13 residues. Looked up from germline, CDR1 is SQVTM and CDR2 is ANQGSEA.

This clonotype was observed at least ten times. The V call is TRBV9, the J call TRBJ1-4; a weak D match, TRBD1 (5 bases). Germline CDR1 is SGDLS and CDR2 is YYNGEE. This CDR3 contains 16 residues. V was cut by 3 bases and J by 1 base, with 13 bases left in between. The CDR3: CASSAFQGGTNEKLFF. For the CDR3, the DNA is TGTGCCAGCAGCGCATTTCAGGGAGGAACTAATGAAAAACTGTTTTTT.

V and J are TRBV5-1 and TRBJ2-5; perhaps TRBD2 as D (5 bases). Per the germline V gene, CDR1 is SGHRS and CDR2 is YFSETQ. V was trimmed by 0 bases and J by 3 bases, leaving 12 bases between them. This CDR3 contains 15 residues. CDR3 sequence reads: CASSLDLGREETQYF. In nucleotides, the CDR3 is TGCGCCAGCAGCTTGGACCTTGGGCGGGAAGAGACCCAGTACTTC.

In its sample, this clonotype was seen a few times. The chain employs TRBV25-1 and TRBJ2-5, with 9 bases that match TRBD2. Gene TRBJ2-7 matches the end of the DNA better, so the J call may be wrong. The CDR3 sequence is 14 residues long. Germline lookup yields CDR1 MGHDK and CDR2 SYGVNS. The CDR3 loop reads CASSLAGNTYEQYF. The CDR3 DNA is TGTGCCAGCAGTCTAGCGGGAAATACCTACGAGCAGTACTTC.

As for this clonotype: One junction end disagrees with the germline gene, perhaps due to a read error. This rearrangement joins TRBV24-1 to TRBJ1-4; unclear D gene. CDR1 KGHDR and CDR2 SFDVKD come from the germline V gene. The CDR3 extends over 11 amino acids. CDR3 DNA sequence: TGTGCCACCTCCGGATATGAACAACTGTTTTTT. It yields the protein CATSGYEQLFF.

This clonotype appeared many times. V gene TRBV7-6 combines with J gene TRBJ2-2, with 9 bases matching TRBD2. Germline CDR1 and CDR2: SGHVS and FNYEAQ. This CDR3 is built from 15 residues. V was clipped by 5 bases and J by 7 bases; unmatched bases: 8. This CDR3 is CASSNGTSRGGELFF. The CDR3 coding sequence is TGTGCCAGCAGCAACGGGACTAGCCGGGGCGGGGAGCTGTTTTTT.

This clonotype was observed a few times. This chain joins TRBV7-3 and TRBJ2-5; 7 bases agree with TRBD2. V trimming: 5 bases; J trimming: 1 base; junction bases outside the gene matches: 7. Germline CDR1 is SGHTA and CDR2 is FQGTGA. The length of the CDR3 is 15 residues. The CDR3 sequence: CASSQNGGGQETQYF. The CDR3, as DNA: TGTGCCAGCAGCCAAAATGGCGGGGGCCAAGAGACCCAGTACTTC.

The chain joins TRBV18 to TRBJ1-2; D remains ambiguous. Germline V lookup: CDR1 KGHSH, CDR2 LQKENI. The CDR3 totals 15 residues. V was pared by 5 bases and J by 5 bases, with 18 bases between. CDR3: CASSDRDGFGYGYTF. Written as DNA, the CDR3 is TGTGCCAGCTCAGACCGAGACGGTTTTGGGTATGGCTACACCTTC.

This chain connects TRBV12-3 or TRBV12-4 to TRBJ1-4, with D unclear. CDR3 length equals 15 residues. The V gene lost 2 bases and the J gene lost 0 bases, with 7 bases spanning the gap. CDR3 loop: CASSLNPATNEKLFF. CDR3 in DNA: TGTGCCAGCAGTTTAAACCCTGCAACTAATGAAAAACTGTTTTTT.